This passage covers 10 T cell receptor beta chains from one sample sequenced in a study of blood T cell repertoires in COVID-19. Method: immunoSEQ multiplex PCR; TCRdb's copy keeps in-frame clones and lacks some. The sample contains some 48,000 clones, approximately 82% of which appear only once. The sample taken for sequencing was peripheral blood. Source of these receptors: a human donor in a cohort sampled during active COVID-19.

The chain employs TRBV7-2 and TRBJ1-2; 9 bases are a match to TRBD1. The germline CDR1 and CDR2 sequences are SGHTA and FQGNSA. This CDR3 contains 15 residues. V dropped 4 bases and J dropped 8; count of bases not matched to a gene: 11. CDR3: CASSSDRGSLGGYTF. CDR3 sequence (DNA): TGTGCCAGCAGCTCTGACAGGGGGTCCTTGGGGGGCTACACCTTC.

The genes are TRBV5-1 and TRBJ2-1, with 7 bases identical to TRBD2. With V trimmed by 0 bases and J by 7 bases, 10 bases remained unmatched. The CDR3 loop spans 16 amino acids. Germline CDR1 SGHRS, CDR2 YFSETQ. DNA of the CDR3: TGCGCCAGCAGCTTGGGAGGCGGGAGATGGGAAAATGAGCAGTTCTTC. It translates to CASSLGGGRWENEQFF.

CDR3 sequence reads: CASSLKTGGNTEAFF. DNA for the CDR3: TGTGCCAGCAGCTTAAAAACAGGGGGCAACACTGAAGCTTTCTTT. The chain carries TRBV7-9 and TRBJ1-1, with 9 bases aligning to TRBD1. The CDR3 loop spans 15 amino acids. J was trimmed by 2 bases and V by 2 bases; bases with no gene match: 3. Germline CDR1 and CDR2: SEHNR and FQNEAQ (reference sequence).

This sequence joins TRBV2 and TRBJ2-5, with 9 nucleotides matching TRBD2. In germline, CDR1 is SNHLY, CDR2 FYNNEI. This CDR3 spans 13 amino acids. Trimming at V came to 8 bases and at J to 5 bases, leaving 6 bases not matched to a gene. In nucleotides, the CDR3 is TGTGCCAGCCAGGGACTAGCAAAGGAGACCCAGTACTTC. It specifies CASQGLAKETQYF.

The chain has TRBV11-3 and TRBJ2-3; maybe TRBD1 (6 bases). The germline V gene has CDR1 SGHNT and CDR2 YENEEA. Trimming cost V 5 bases and J 0 bases, with 12 bases left between them. There are 15 residues in the CDR3. This chain's CDR3 is CASSLRDISTDTQYF. CDR3 bases: TGTGCCAGCAGCCTCCGGGACATTAGCACAGATACGCAGTATTTT. The full variable domain, rest sourced from reference TRBV11-3 and TRBJ2-3, is EAGVVQSPRYKIIEKKQPVAFWCNPISGHNTLYWYLQNLGQGPELLIRYENEEAVDDSQLPKDRFSAERLKGVDSTLKIQPAELGDSAVYLCASSLRDISTDTQYFGPGTRLTVL.

This clone is a singleton in its sample. The chain joins TRBV7-2 to TRBJ1-2; 10 bases are shared with TRBD1. With 4 bases clipped from V and 7 bases from J, the junction kept 6 bases outside the gene matches. This CDR3 is 14 amino acids long. From germline, CDR1 is SGHTA and CDR2 FQGNSA. CDR3 sequence: CASSYRQGALGYTF. CDR3 nucleotide sequence: TGTGCCAGCAGCTACCGACAGGGGGCGCTTGGCTACACCTTC. The variable domain in full, with the rest retrieved from reference TRBV7-2 and TRBJ1-2, is GAGVSQSPSNKVTEKGKDVELRCDPISGHTALYWYRQSLGQGLEFLIYFQGNSAPDKSGLPSDRFSAERTGGSVSTLTIQRTQQEDSAVYLCASSYRQGALGYTFGSGTRLTVV.

V gene TRBV19 combines with J gene TRBJ2-7; D is unresolved. The CDR3 contains 14 residues. Trimming took 4 bases from V and 2 from J, leaving 12 bases between them. Per germline, CDR1 LNHDA and CDR2 SQIVND (reference sequence). The CDR3 DNA reads as TGTGCCAGTAGTAAGCTGGTACAGCCCTACGAGCAGTACTTC. Protein product: CASSKLVQPYEQYF.

The chain employs TRBV27 and TRBJ1-2; TRBD1 matches 7 bases. This CDR3 has 15 residues. V dropped 2 bases and J dropped 6; count of bases not matched to a gene: 9. Germline V gene sequence: CDR1 MNHEY, CDR2 SMNVEV (reference sequence). The CDR3 spells CASSLGWRDRNGYTF. The CDR3 nucleotides are TGTGCCAGCAGTTTAGGTTGGAGGGACAGAAATGGCTACACCTTC.

The chain couples TRBV5-1 to TRBJ2-3; 7 bases are a match to TRBD2. The trim removed 4 bases at V and 1 base at J, leaving 6 bases unmatched. The CDR3 spans 15 residues. Germline-derived CDR1 and CDR2 are SGHRS and YFSETQ. CDR3 nucleotides: TGCGCCAGCAGCGCCAGGGAGGGCCGCACAGATACGCAGTATTTT. Protein product: CASSAREGRTDTQYF. Supplemented by reference TRBV5-1 and TRBJ2-3, the full variable domain reads KAGVTQTPRYLIKTRGQQVTLSCSPISGHRSVSWYQQTPGQGLQFLFEYFSETQRNKGNFPGRFSGRQFSNSRSEMNVSTLELGDSALYLCASSAREGRTDTQYFGPGTRLTVL.

Of note for this clone: One end of the junction does not line up with germline, which may come from a read error. V and J are TRBV2 and TRBJ1-3; 9 nucleotides line up with TRBD1. The CDR3 contains 15 residues. Germline CDR1 SNHLY, CDR2 FYNNEI. CDR3 sequence (DNA): TGTGCCTGCAGACAGGGGGACGCTTCTGGAAACACCATATATTTT. Amino acids: CACRQGDASGNTIYF.